The following is a T cell receptor beta chain sequence with its context. The data stem from a study of technical replicates of blood from several donors. Repertoires were generated with immunoSEQ multiplex PCR, while TCRdb's copy carries only in-frame clones and drops some. This sample has approximately 81,000 clones, with around 96% found just once. Trimming cost V 3 bases and J 0 bases, with 14 bases left between them. Germline values: CDR1 MGHRA, CDR2 YSYEKL. There are 16 residues in the CDR3. The receptor comes from a human donor in good health. This sequence joins TRBV4-1 and TRBJ1-1; no clear D gene. What was sequenced was T cells isolated from PBMCs. The CDR3 is CASSQSEGLMNTEAFF. The CDR3 DNA reads TGCGCCAGCAGCCAGTCCGAGGGCCTAATGAACACTGAAGCTTTCTTT.